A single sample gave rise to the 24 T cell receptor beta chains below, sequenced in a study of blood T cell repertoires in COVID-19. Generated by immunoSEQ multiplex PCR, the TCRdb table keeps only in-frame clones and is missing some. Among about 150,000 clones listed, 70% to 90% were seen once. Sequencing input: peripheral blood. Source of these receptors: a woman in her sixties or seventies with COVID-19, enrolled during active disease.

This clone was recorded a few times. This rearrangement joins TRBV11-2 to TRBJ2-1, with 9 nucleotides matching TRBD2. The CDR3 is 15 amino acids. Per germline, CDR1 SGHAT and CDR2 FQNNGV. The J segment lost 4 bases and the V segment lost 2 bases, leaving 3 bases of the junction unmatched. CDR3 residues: CASSLSSGGYNEQFF. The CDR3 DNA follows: TGTGCCAGCAGCTTAAGCAGCGGGGGGTACAATGAGCAGTTCTTC.

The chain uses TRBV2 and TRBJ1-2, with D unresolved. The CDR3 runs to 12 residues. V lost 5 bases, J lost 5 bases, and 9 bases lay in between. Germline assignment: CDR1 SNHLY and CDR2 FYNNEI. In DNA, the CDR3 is TGTGCCAGCAGTTCCAACGGGTATGGCTACACCTTC. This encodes CASSSNGYGYTF.

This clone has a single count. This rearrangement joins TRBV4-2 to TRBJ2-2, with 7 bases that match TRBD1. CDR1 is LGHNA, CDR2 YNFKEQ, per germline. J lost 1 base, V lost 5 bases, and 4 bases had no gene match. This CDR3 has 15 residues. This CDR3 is CASSTRQGNTGELFF. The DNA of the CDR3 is TGTGCCAGCAGCACTCGACAGGGGAACACCGGGGAGCTGTTTTTT.

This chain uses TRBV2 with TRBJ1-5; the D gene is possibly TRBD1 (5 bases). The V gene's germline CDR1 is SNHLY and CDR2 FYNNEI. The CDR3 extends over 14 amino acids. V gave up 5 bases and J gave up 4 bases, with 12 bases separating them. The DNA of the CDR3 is TGTGCCAGCAGTTTAAACAGGTGGAATCAGCCCCAGCATTTT. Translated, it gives CASSLNRWNQPQHF.

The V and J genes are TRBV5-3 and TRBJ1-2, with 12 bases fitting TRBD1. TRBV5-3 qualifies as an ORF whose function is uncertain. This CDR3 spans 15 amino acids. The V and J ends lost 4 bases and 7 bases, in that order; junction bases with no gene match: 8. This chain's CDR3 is CARSVLGQGASGYTF. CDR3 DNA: TGTGCCAGAAGCGTACTGGGACAGGGGGCTAGTGGCTACACCTTC.

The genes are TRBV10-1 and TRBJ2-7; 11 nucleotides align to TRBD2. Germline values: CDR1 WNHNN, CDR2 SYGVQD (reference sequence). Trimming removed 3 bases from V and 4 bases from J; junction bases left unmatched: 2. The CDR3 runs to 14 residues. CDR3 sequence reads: CASSDPSGGYEQYF. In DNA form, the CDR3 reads TGCGCCAGCAGTGACCCTAGCGGGGGGTACGAGCAGTACTTC.

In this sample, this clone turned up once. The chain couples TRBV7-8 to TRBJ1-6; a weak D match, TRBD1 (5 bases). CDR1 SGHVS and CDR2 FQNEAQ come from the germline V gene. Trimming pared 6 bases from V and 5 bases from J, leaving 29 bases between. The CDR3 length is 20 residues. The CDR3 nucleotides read TGTGCCAGCAGTCCTGGGGGGGATTTTGAAATTTATCCAAATAATTCACCCCTCCACTTT. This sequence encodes CASSPGGDFEIYPNNSPLHF. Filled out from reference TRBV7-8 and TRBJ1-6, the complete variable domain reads GAGVSQSPRYKVAKRGQDVALRCDPISGHVSLFWYQQALGQGPEFLTYFQNEAQLDKSGLPSDRFFAERPEGSVSTLKIQRTQQEDSAVYLCASSPGGDFEIYPNNSPLHFGNGTRLTVT.

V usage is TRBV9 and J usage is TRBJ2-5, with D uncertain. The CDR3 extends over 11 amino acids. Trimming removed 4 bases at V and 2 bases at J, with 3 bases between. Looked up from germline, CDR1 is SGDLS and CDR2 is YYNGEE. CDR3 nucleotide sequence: TGTGCCAGCAGCTCACAAGAGACCCAGTACTTC. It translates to CASSSQETQYF.

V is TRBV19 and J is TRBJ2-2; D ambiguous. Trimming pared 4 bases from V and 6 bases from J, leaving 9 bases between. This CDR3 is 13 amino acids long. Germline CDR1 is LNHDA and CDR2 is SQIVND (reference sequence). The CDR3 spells CASSTLGAGELFF. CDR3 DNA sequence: TGTGCCAGTAGTACGCTCGGTGCCGGGGAGCTGTTTTTT.

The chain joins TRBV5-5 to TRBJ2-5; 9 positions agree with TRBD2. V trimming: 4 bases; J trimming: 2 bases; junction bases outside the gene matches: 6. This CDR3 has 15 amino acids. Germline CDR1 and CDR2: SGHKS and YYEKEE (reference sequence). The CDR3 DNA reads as TGTGCCAGCAGCACCCTGGCGGGGGGGCAAGAGACCCAGTACTTC. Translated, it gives CASSTLAGGQETQYF.

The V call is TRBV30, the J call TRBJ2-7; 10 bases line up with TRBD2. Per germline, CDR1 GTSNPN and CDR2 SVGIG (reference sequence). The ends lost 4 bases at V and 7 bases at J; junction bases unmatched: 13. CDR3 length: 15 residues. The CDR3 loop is CAWIKPSGGAGEQYF. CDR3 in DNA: TGTGCCTGGATTAAGCCCAGCGGGGGGGCTGGGGAGCAGTACTTC.

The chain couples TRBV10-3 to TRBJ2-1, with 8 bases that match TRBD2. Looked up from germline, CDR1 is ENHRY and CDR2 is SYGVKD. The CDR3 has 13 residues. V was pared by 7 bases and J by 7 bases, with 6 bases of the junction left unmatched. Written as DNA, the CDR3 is TGTGCCATCACTGGGACTAGTATGAATGAGCAGTTCTTC. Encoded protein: CAITGTSMNEQFF.

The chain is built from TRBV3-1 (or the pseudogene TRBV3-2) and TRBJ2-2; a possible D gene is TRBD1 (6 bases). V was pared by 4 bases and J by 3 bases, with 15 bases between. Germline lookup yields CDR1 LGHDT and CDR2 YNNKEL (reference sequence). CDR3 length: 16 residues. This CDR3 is CASSRTPGVDTGELFF. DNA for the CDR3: TGTGCCAGCAGCCGAACCCCAGGGGTTGACACCGGGGAGCTGTTTTTT.

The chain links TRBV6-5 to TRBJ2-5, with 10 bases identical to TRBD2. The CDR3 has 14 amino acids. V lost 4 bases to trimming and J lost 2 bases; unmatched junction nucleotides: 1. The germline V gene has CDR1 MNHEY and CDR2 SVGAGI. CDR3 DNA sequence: TGTGCCAGCAGTTTACTAGCGGGGCAAGAGACCCAGTACTTC. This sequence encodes CASSLLAGQETQYF.

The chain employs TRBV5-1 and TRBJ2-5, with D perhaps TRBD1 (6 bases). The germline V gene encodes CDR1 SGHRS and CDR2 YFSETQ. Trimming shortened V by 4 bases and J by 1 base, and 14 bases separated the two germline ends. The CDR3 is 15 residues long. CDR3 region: CASSHSRGVQETQYF. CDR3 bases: TGCGCCAGCAGCCATTCCAGGGGTGTCCAAGAGACCCAGTACTTC.

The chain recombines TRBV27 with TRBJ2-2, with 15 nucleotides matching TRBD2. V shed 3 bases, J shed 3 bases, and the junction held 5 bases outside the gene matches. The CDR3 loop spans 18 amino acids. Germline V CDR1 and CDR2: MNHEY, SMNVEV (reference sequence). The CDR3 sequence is CASSLLGLAGGDTGELFF. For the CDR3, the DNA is TGTGCCAGCAGTTTGTTGGGACTAGCGGGGGGTGACACCGGGGAGCTGTTTTTT.

CDR3: CASSGTGDTEAFF. The CDR3 nucleotides are TGTGCCAGCAGTGGGACAGGGGACACTGAAGCTTTCTTT. This chain connects TRBV6-4 to TRBJ1-1, with TRBD1 matching over 9 bases. Germline values: CDR1 MRHNA, CDR2 SNTAGT. V lost 4 bases and J lost 3; bases outside the gene matches: 0. The CDR3 has 13 amino acids.

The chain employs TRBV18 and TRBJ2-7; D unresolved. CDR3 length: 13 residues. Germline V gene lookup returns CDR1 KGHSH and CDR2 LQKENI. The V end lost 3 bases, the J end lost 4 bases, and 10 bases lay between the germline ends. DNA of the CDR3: TGTGCCAGCTCACCCAACGACAAATACGAGCAGTACTTC. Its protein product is CASSPNDKYEQYF. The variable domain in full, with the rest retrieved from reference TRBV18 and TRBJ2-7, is NAGVMQNPRHLVRRRGQEARLRCSPMKGHSHVYWYRQLPEEGLKFMVYLQKENIIDESGMPKERFSAEFPKEGPSILRIQQVVRGDSAAYFCASSPNDKYEQYFGPGTRLTVT.

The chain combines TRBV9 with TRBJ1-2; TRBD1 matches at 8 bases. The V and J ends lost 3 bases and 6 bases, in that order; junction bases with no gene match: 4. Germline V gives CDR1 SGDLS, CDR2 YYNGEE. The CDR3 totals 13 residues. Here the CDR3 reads CASSARGRDGYTF. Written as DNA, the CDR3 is TGTGCCAGCAGCGCCAGGGGGCGAGATGGCTACACCTTC.

The CDR3 DNA reads as TGCGCCAGCAGTCGAGGGCCGGGACAGGGGTGCGGGGACACTGAAGCTTTCTTT. Its protein is CASSRGPGQGCGDTEAFF. The chain has TRBV23-1 and TRBJ1-1, with 10 bases aligning to TRBD1. Being an ORF, TRBV23-1 has a function that is uncertain. The V gene end was trimmed by 4 bases and the J gene end by 3 bases; junction bases not matched to a gene: 14. This CDR3 is 18 amino acids long.

CDR3 sequence reads: CASSVDLAGNTGELFF. The CDR3 bases are TGTGCCAGCAGCGTAGACCTAGCGGGGAACACCGGGGAGCTGTTTTTT. This chain links TRBV9 with TRBJ2-2, with TRBD2 matching 8 bases. The CDR3 contains 16 residues. Germline CDR1 SGDLS, CDR2 YYNGEE. V shed 0 bases and J 1 base; nucleotides not matched to a gene: 2.

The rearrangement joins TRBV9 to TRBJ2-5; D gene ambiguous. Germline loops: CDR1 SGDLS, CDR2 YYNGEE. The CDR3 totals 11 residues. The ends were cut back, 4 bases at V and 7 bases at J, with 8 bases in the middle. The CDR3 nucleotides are TGTGCCAGCAGCAGAGAGGTGACCCAGTACTTC. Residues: CASSREVTQYF.

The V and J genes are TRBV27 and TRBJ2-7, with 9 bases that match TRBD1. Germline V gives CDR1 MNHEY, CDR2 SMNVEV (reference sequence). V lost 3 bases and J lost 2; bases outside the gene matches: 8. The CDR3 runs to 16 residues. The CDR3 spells CASSFLRDRATYEQYF. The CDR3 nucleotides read TGTGCCAGCAGTTTCCTCCGGGACAGGGCCACCTACGAGCAGTACTTC.

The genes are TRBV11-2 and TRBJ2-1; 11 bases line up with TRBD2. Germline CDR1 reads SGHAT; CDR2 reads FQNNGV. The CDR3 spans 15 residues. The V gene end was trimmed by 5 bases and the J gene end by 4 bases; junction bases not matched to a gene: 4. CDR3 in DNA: TGTGCCAGCAGCGAACTAGCGGGGGCTTACAATGAGCAGTTCTTC. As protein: CASSELAGAYNEQFF.